The sequence of this TCR beta chain was determined in a study of shared clonotypes between healthy human individuals. Study-wide points: Sharing across several donors was seen in 5% to 5.5% of naive CD4 clonotypes. Naive subsets typically showed greater estimated richness than memory subsets.

Sorted-subset replicate PCRs used 150 to 200 ng of genomic DNA. This amount corresponded to about 30,000 T cell genomes. TCRdb's copy holds only in-frame clones and misses some; the assay was immunoSEQ multiplex PCR. The data hold 950,000 to 1,100,000 clones, with approximately 70% observed a single time. The CDR3 contains 15 residues. V was shortened by 3 bases and J by 0 bases, with 9 bases between the two germline ends. From germline, CDR1 is SEHNR and CDR2 FQNEAQ (reference sequence). On this clone itself: Its specificity is unknown.

The chain joins TRBV7-9 to TRBJ1-5; a possible D gene is TRBD1 (5 bases). The origin of this receptor is a man aged 18 to 29 in good health. The sequenced material came from memory CD4+ T cells sorted from blood. Regarding subset: CD45RA-negative fraction. The CDR3 loop reads CASSFSGNSNQPQHF. CDR3 coding DNA: TGTGCCAGCAGCTTCTCAGGGAATAGCAATCAGCCCCAGCATTTT.